The present T cell receptor beta chain was sequenced within a study of T cells in Graves' hyperthyroidism and ophthalmopathy. Notes on the study in general: The model made its ophthalmopathy prediction, and onset followed a median roughly 6.5 months later.

Amplification targeted TCR beta CDR3 regions from RNA transcripts. RT-PCR in the first round (using the HTBI primer set) targeted the TCR CDR3. Each CDR3 protein gets one entry after TCRdb re-called the multiplex PCR reads with MiXCR. Among approximately 480,000 distinct CDR3 sequences listed, around 20% were seen once. When ophthalmopathy did not progress within 18 months, Graves' hyperthyroidism was considered stable. The PBMCs studied were ones that came from about 10 ml fresh peripheral blood. The CDR3 contains 12 residues. The germline CDR1 and CDR2 sequences are KGHDR and SFDVKD. V shed 2 bases and J shed 7 bases, with 7 bases lying between them. There are many counts of this clonotype. Its target is not known.

The receptor was derived from a man between 18 and 35 years old with Graves' hyperthyroidism. The V gene is TRBV24-1, the J gene TRBJ2-5; D is ambiguous. The sample was blood. The CDR3 bases are TGTGCCACCAGTGATTGGGTAGGGACCCAGTACTTC. This encodes CATSDWVGTQYF.